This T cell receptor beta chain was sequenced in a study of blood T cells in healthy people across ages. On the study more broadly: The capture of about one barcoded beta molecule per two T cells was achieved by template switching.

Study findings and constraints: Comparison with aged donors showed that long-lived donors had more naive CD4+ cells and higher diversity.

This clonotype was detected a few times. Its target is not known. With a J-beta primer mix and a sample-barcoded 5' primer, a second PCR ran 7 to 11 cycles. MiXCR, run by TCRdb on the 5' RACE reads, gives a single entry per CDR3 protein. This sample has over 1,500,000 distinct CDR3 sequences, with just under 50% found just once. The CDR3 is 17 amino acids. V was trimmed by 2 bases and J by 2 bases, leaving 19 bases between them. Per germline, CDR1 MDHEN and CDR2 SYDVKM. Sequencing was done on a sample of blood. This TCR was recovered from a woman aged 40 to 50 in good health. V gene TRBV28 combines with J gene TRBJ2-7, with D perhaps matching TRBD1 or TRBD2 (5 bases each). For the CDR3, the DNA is TGTGCCAGCAGTTTAGGGACGGATCCGTCCCGGGCCTACGAGCAGTACTTC. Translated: CASSLGTDPSRAYEQYF.